A selection of T cell receptor beta chains follows, all from one sample in a study of blood T cell repertoires in COVID-19. Measured with immunoSEQ multiplex PCR; TCRdb has only the in-frame clones, and not every one. The profile shows about 280,000 clones, 85% of them singletons. The sequenced sample was peripheral blood. The receptors shown here come from a human donor in a cohort sampled during active COVID-19. CDR3s include the opening cysteine and the closing phenylalanine or tryptophan. The order of the fields is J gene, CDR3 length, D gene, V gene, clone size, CDR3 protein, CDR3 DNA. D genes are given only for firm matches. Part of the rows lack a size; the others show once, few, many or a class for expanded clones.

TRBJ2-3	13	NA	TRBV28	NA	CASSRDSPDTQYF	TGTGCCAGCAGTCGAGACAGTCCAGATACGCAGTATTTT
TRBJ1-4	14	NA	TRBV5-1	NA	CASSIRGGEEKLFF	TGCGCCAGCAGTATTAGGGGGGGCGAAGAAAAACTGTTTTTT
TRBJ2-7	12	NA	TRBV5-4	NA	CASSLVVGEQYF	TGTGCCAGCAGCTTGGTTGTCGGCGAGCAGTACTTC
TRBJ1-2	15	NA	TRBV6-5	NA	CASSTRTDPNYGYTF	TGTGCCAGCAGCACCCGGACAGATCCAAACTATGGCTACACCTTC
TRBJ1-1	13	NA	TRBV30	NA	CATIPLFNTEAFF	TGTGCCACAATCCCTCTTTTTAACACTGAAGCTTTCTTT
TRBJ2-7	17	NA	TRBV10-3	NA	CAISEPNRAGESYEQYF	TGTGCCATCAGTGAGCCTAACAGGGCGGGAGAATCCTACGAGCAGTACTTC
TRBJ2-5	14	NA	TRBV5-6	NA	CASSTRSRSETQYF	TGTGCCAGCAGCACACGGTCCAGGTCTGAGACCCAGTACTTC
TRBJ1-5	15	NA	TRBV4-3	NA	CASSQDIGGNQPQHF	TGCGCCAGCAGCCAAGATATCGGAGGCAATCAGCCCCAGCATTTT
TRBJ2-7	14	TRBD1	TRBV5-4	NA	CASNRDRASYEQYF	TGTGCCAGCAATCGGGACAGGGCCTCCTACGAGCAGTACTTC
TRBJ2-2	15	TRBD1	TRBV7-9	NA	CASTTTGGSTGELFF	TGTGCCAGCACAACCACAGGGGGGTCGACCGGGGAGCTGTTTTTT
TRBJ1-1	13	NA	TRBV19	NA	CASSIGVTTEAFF	TGTGCCAGTAGTATTGGTGTAACAACTGAAGCTTTCTTT
TRBJ2-3	15	TRBD2	TRBV27	NA	CASSFLAGGPDTQYF	TGTGCCAGCAGTTTCTTAGCGGGAGGGCCAGATACGCAGTATTTT
TRBJ2-7	14	TRBD2	TRBV15	NA	CATRPTSGGYEQYF	TGTGCCACCAGGCCTACTAGCGGGGGTTACGAGCAGTACTTC
TRBJ2-5	14	NA	TRBV3-1/TRBV3-2	NA	CASSPLGVTETQYF	TGTGCCAGCAGCCCCCTCGGGGTGACGGAGACCCAGTACTTC
TRBJ2-5	17	NA	TRBV6-4	NA	CASSDIPRQGLGETQYF	TGTGCCAGCAGTGACATTCCCCGCCAGGGCCTCGGGGAGACCCAGTACTTC
TRBJ2-7	15	TRBD1	TRBV19	NA	CASSAPGQGSYEQYF	TGTGCCAGTAGTGCTCCGGGACAGGGGTCCTACGAGCAGTACTTC
TRBJ1-2	13	NA	TRBV2	NA	CASSRDWEGGYTF	TGTGCCAGCAGTCGGGACTGGGAGGGAGGCTACACCTTC
TRBJ2-5	13	NA	TRBV6-5	NA	CASRNRVQETQYF	TGTGCCAGCAGAAACAGGGTTCAAGAGACCCAGTACTTC
TRBJ2-2	14	NA	TRBV3-1/TRBV3-2	NA	CASSARGAEGELFF	TGTGCCAGCAGCGCCAGAGGAGCCGAAGGGGAGCTGTTTTTT
TRBJ2-6	20	NA	TRBV5-5	NA	CASSPPYSDLLDSGANVLTF	TGTGCCAGCAGCCCCCCTTATAGCGACCTCTTGGACTCTGGGGCCAACGTCCTGACTTTC
TRBJ2-5	14	NA	TRBV18	once	CASSPRRTEETQYF	TGTGCCAGCTCACCCCGCCGGACAGAAGAGACCCAGTACTTC
TRBJ2-1	14	TRBD2	TRBV7-8	NA	CASSKGWRENEQFF	TGTGCCAGCAGTAAGGGTTGGCGGGAGAATGAGCAGTTCTTC
TRBJ1-5	16	TRBD1	TRBV7-2	NA	CASSPMTGLVHQPQHF	TGTGCCAGCAGCCCGATGACAGGGCTCGTTCATCAGCCCCAGCATTTT